This T cell receptor (beta chain) stems from a study of T cells after yellow fever vaccination. Across the study: It was SMART-Seq v4 Ultra Low Input that prepared the fractions with low cell numbers. Study-level findings and limits: Most primary-vaccination clones reappeared after the booster (approximately 97% CD4, 75% to 90% CD8).

About this clonotype: What it recognizes is unknown.

The CDR3 spans 16 residues. V gave up 5 bases and J gave up 0 bases, with 11 bases separating them. Generation of TCR cDNA used 5'RACE template switching (which added a universal primer site and UMIs). TCRdb re-analysed the 5' RACE reads in MiXCR, keeping a single row per CDR3 protein. The sample consists of about 550,000 distinct CDR3 sequences, approximately 21% of them appearing once. The material was PBMCs, obtained 15 days after the yellow fever booster vaccination. The clonotype was recovered from a man aged 30 to 45 who received the YFV17D yellow fever vaccine. The chain couples TRBV12-3 or TRBV12-4 to TRBJ2-6, with a weak D call TRBD2 (6 bases). DNA of the CDR3: TGTGCCAGCAGTCCGGAGGGGCTCTCTGGGGCCAACGTCCTGACTTTC. Translating it yields CASSPEGLSGANVLTF.